These 10 T cell receptor beta chains were sequenced from one sample in a study of T cell clonality in common variable immunodeficiency (dated by TCRdb to the mid-2010s). Libraries were built with the immunoSEQ multiplex PCR assay. TCRdb provides this immuneACCESS table in a form limited to in-frame rearrangements. Some clones are lacking; in checked studies, under half of them reflect an unresolved V gene, and why the rest are absent is not known. The sample records about 52,000 clones, none occurring a single time. The top ten clonotypes cover about 2% of the sample. What was sequenced was peripheral blood mononuclear cells. All receptors derive from a person between 18 and 75 years old in good health.

Many counts were recorded for this clone. The read finishes 3 residues shy of the CDR3 end, and the germline J gene is used to complete it. The chain combines TRBV6-1 with TRBJ2-3, with a tentative D call TRBD1 (5 bases). Trimming removed 2 bases at V and 5 bases at J, with 20 bases between. The CDR3 covers 17 residues. Germline V CDR1 and CDR2: MNHNS, SASEGT. The sequenced CDR3 bases are TGTGCCAGCAGTGAAACTCCCCATAGACAGATTGGAGATACG. This encodes CASSETPHRQIGDT. The CDR3, in full, reads CASSETPHRQIGDTQYF.

The sample holds many counts of this clone. Coverage ceases 3 residues before the CDR3 finishes, and the germline J gene fills in the end. J is TRBJ1-4 and V is TRBV10-3, with TRBD1 matching 7 bases. The V and J ends lost 9 bases and 3 bases, in that order; junction bases with no gene match: 10. This CDR3 is built from 15 residues. Germline V gene data show CDR1 as ENHRY and CDR2 as SYGVKD. CDR3 DNA, as far as it was read: TGTGCCATATCCCGACAGGGTCGGTCTAATGAAAAA. Protein: CAISRQGRSNEK. The full CDR3 reads CAISRQGRSNEKLFF.

As to this clone: The CDR3 end falls 3 residues outside the read, so it is completed with the germline J gene. V is TRBV19 and J is TRBJ2-7; tentatively, D is TRBD2 (5 bases). This CDR3 has 18 amino acids. With 5 bases removed from V and 0 bases from J, the gap between germline ends came to 23 bases. Germline V CDR1 and CDR2: LNHDA, SQIVND (reference sequence). The sequenced CDR3 bases are TGTGCCAGTAGTGAGGCGAAGGACTGTTTGGAGAGCTCCTACGAG. Residues: CASSEAKDCLESSYE. The whole CDR3 protein reads CASSEAKDCLESSYEQYF.

This clone showed up just a few times. The CDR3 end lies 3 residues beyond the end of the read and is filled in from the germline J gene. The chain uses TRBV7-3 and TRBJ1-6; D unclear. With 0 bases removed from V and 7 bases from J, the gap between germline ends came to 4 bases. The CDR3 is made up of 13 amino acids. Germline assignment: CDR1 SGHTA and CDR2 FQGTGA. The CDR3 reads CASSLTGNSPLHF. The CDR3 DNA, read in part, is TGTGCCAGCAGCTTAACAGGGAATTCACCC.

There are many counts of this clone. The read is 3 residues too short to cover the CDR3 end, so that end is filled in from the germline J gene. This sequence joins TRBV28 and TRBJ2-7; TRBD2 matches 11 bases. The V segment lost 5 bases and the J segment 6 bases; nucleotides outside the gene matches: 15. The CDR3 totals 17 residues. CDR1 is MDHEN and CDR2 is SYDVKM in the germline V gene. The CDR3 DNA, read in part, is TGTGCCAGCAGTCCCCTAGCGGGAGGATTCAGAACCGGCGAG. It translates to CASSPLAGGFRTGE. The whole CDR3 sequence is CASSPLAGGFRTGEQYF. The full variable domain, its missing parts supplied by reference TRBV28 and TRBJ2-7, is DVKVTQSSRYLVKRTGEKVFLECVQDMDHENMFWYRQDPGLGLRLIYFSYDVKMKEKGDIPEGYSVSREKKERFSLILESASTNQTSMYLCASSPLAGGFRTGEQYFGPGTRLTVT.

This clone was found many times. The read is 3 residues too short to cover the CDR3 end, so that end is filled in from the germline J gene. The chain has TRBV6-1 and TRBJ2-7; maybe TRBD1 (5 bases). The CDR3 sequence is 13 residues long. V was clipped by 3 bases and J by 1 base, with 7 bases between them. The germline V gene encodes CDR1 MNHNS and CDR2 SASEGT. CDR3 residues: CASSETESYEQYF. CDR3 DNA, as far as it was read: TGTGCCAGCAGTGAGACAGAGTCCTACGAG.

CDR3 DNA, as far as it was read: TGTGCCAGTAGTATAGATCTGAGGACATCCTACGAG. It codes for CASSIDLRTSYE. The full CDR3 protein reads CASSIDLRTSYEQYF. The chain has TRBV19 and TRBJ2-7, with a tentative D call TRBD1 (5 bases). The read stops 3 residues short of the end of the CDR3; the missing end is completed from the germline J gene. Germline CDR1 and CDR2: LNHDA and SQIVND (reference sequence). V was pared by 0 bases and J by 1 base, with 10 bases between. The CDR3 contains 15 residues.

This clone was detected many times. The read stops 3 residues short of the end of the CDR3; the missing end is completed from the germline J gene. The chain couples TRBV6-1 to TRBJ1-6; the D gene is possibly TRBD1 (5 bases). CDR3 length: 15 residues. The V and J ends lost 2 bases and 7 bases respectively, with 12 bases between them. In germline, CDR1 is MNHNS, CDR2 SASEGT. The part of the CDR3 DNA that was read is TGTGCCAGCAGTGAAACAGGTACGGCGAATTCACCC. This gives the protein CASSETGTANSP. Given in full, the CDR3 is CASSETGTANSPLHF.

This clone was counted between two and nine times. The CDR3 end falls 3 residues outside the read, so it is completed with the germline J gene. The chain carries TRBV2 and TRBJ2-5, with D perhaps matching TRBD2 (5 bases). CDR1 is SNHLY, CDR2 FYNNEI, per germline. This CDR3 region has 14 residues. V lost 8 bases and J 5 bases, leaving 18 bases between the germline ends. CDR3 DNA (partial): TGTGCCAGCGGACTTACTGGGCTCGGGGAGACC. The encoded protein is CASGLTGLGET. The entire CDR3 protein is CASGLTGLGETQYF.

This clone was seen ten or more times. The CDR3 end falls 3 residues outside the read, so it is completed with the germline J gene. The chain carries TRBV5-3 and TRBJ2-6; 7 bases line up with TRBD1. TRBV5-3 is given ORF status, its function remaining uncertain. This CDR3 is 19 amino acids long. The junction had 13 bases not matched to a gene; V was cut back by 4 bases and J by 0 bases. The sequenced CDR3 bases are TGTGCCAGAAGCCCGACGGGACAGCGAATTCGCTCTGGGGCCAACGTC. Its protein is CARSPTGQRIRSGANV. The full CDR3 protein is CARSPTGQRIRSGANVLTF.